The rows below give T cell receptor beta chains drawn from one sample of a study of breast tumors, draining lymph nodes, adjacent tissues. TCRdb reanalysed the multiplex PCR reads using MiXCR and keeps one entry per CDR3 protein. There are about 130,000 distinct CDR3 sequences in the sample; 15% to 20% occur only once, and roughly 3.5% lies in the top ten. Material: axillary lymph node tissue. These receptors were obtained from a female donor with breast cancer. Some clones in this sample may be carry-over from other donors' samples. Each CDR3 is given with its conserved first and last residue. Fields, in order: V gene, J gene, clone size, D gene, CDR3 protein, CDR3 DNA. A D gene is named only where the DNA matches it firmly. Clone size is given for some rows only: seen once, a few or many times, or a class if the clone is expanded.

>TRBV10-3|TRBJ2-7|many|.
CAISESLAGATYEQYF
TGTGCCATCAGTGAGTCATTGGCAGGGGCTACCTACGAGCAGTACTTC
>TRBV28|TRBJ2-7|few|TRBD2
CASSLSLAGGYEQYF
TGTGCCAGCAGTTTATCCCTAGCGGGAGGATACGAGCAGTACTTC
>TRBV4-1|TRBJ2-7|.|.
CASGPRGTYEQYF
TGCGCCAGCGGCCCCCGGGGCACCTACGAGCAGTACTTC
>TRBV7-9|TRBJ1-2|many|.
CASSSGPDYGYTF
TGTGCCAGCAGCTCGGGACCAGACTATGGCTACACCTTC
>TRBV28|TRBJ1-2|.|TRBD1
CASSRQGYYGYTF
TGTGCCAGCAGTAGACAGGGCTACTATGGCTACACCTTC
>TRBV12-3/TRBV12-4|TRBJ2-1|many|.
CASTPHVNEQFF
TGTGCCAGCACCCCACATGTCAATGAGCAGTTCTTC
>TRBV20-1|TRBJ2-4|.|TRBD1
CSARGTGLAKNIQYF
TGCAGTGCTAGGGGGACAGGCCTAGCCAAAAACATTCAGTACTTC
>TRBV7-8|TRBJ2-7|many|.
CASSLDSGWGEQYF
TGTGCCAGCAGCCTCGACAGCGGCTGGGGGGAGCAGTACTTC
>TRBV7-3|TRBJ2-3|many|.
CASSLGPTISTDTQYF
TGTGCCAGCAGCTTAGGCCCGACAATTAGCACAGATACGCAGTATTTT
>TRBV2|TRBJ2-3|many|TRBD2
CASSEGRGGLNTQYF
TGTGCCAGCAGTGAAGGTCGGGGAGGGCTGAATACGCAGTATTTT
>TRBV6-6|TRBJ1-2|many|.
CAGTSTGNYGYTF
TGTGCCGGAACCTCGACAGGAAACTATGGCTACACCTTC
>TRBV11-2|TRBJ1-2|.|.
CASSSGYGYAF
TGTGCCAGCAGCTCCGGTTATGGCTACGCCTTC
>TRBV5-6|TRBJ2-2|many|.
CASSTYLGHNTGELFF
TGTGCCAGCAGCACATACCTAGGGCACAACACCGGGGAGCTGTTTTTT
>TRBV15|TRBJ2-2|.|.
CATSPQGGHDTGELFF
TGTGCCACCAGCCCCCAAGGGGGGCATGACACCGGGGAGCTGTTTTTT
>TRBV4-2|TRBJ2-6|few|.
CASARGALSGANVLTF
TGTGCCAGCGCACGGGGGGCCCTCTCTGGGGCCAACGTCCTGACTTTC
>TRBV7-9|TRBJ2-7|many|TRBD2
CASRSSGGSYEQYF
TGTGCCAGCAGGAGTAGCGGGGGCTCCTACGAGCAGTACTTC
>TRBV6-2/TRBV6-3|TRBJ2-1|few|TRBD2
CASGTSGMYNEQFF
TGTGCCAGTGGGACTAGCGGGATGTACAATGAGCAGTTCTTC
>TRBV20-1|TRBJ1-4|many|TRBD1
CSAAGTGQEKLFF
TGCAGTGCCGCCGGGACAGGCCAGGAAAAACTGTTTTTT
>TRBV20-1|TRBJ2-2|medium-sized|TRBD2
CSASSTKGTSGRGGELFF
TGCAGTGCTAGCTCAACGAAGGGGACTAGCGGGAGAGGCGGGGAGCTGTTTTTT
>TRBV12-3/TRBV12-4|TRBJ2-2|.|TRBD2
CASSLWGGGTGELFF
TGTGCCAGCAGTTTATGGGGGGGGGGTACCGGGGAGCTGTTTTTT
>TRBV7-6|TRBJ2-3|many|.
CASARGSGTDTQYF
TGTGCCAGCGCACGGGGTAGCGGCACAGATACGCAGTATTTT
>TRBV7-2|TRBJ1-4|once|TRBD1
CASSPDRDEKLFF
TGTGCCAGCAGCCCAGACAGGGATGAAAAACTGTTTTTT
>TRBV2|TRBJ2-2|many|.
CASSLLRNTGELFF
TGTGCCAGCAGTTTATTGAGGAACACCGGGGAGCTGTTTTTT
>TRBV7-2|TRBJ2-5|many|.
CASSLDRGSQETQYF
TGTGCCAGCAGCTTAGATCGGGGGAGTCAAGAGACCCAGTACTTC
>TRBV10-1|TRBJ2-1|many|TRBD2
CASSAGLAGVGEQFF
TGCGCCAGCAGTGCGGGGCTAGCGGGAGTGGGTGAGCAGTTCTTC
>TRBV30|TRBJ2-7|many|.
CAWSGFARESYEQYF
TGTGCCTGGAGTGGATTTGCCAGGGAGTCCTACGAGCAGTACTTC
>TRBV12-5|TRBJ2-7|many|TRBD1
CASVPSDRAAYEQYF
TGTGCTAGTGTCCCCTCGGACAGGGCTGCCTACGAGCAGTACTTC
>TRBV4-1|TRBJ2-5|many|.
CASSQRAWETQYF
TGCGCCAGCAGCCAACGGGCATGGGAGACCCAGTACTTC
>TRBV11-2|TRBJ2-1|many|.
CASSHRDSSYNEQFF
TGTGCCAGCAGCCACCGGGACTCCTCCTACAATGAGCAGTTCTTC
>TRBV30|TRBJ2-1|.|TRBD1
CAWSLGQLNEQFF
TGTGCCTGGAGTTTGGGACAGCTCAATGAGCAGTTCTTC
>TRBV5-1|TRBJ1-4|few|TRBD1
CASSLTGEWSNEKLFF
TGCGCCAGCAGCCTGACAGGGGAATGGTCTAATGAAAAACTGTTTTTT
>TRBV28|TRBJ1-5|.|.
CASTGRSNQPQHF
TGTGCCAGCACTGGGCGGAGCAATCAGCCCCAGCATTTT
>TRBV9|TRBJ2-5|many|.
CASSVGISAETQYF
TGTGCCAGCAGCGTAGGGATTTCAGCGGAGACCCAGTACTTC
>TRBV15|TRBJ2-7|many|.
CATSTVRSSYEQYF
TGTGCCACCAGCACCGTCCGAAGCTCCTACGAGCAGTACTTC
>TRBV6-2/TRBV6-3|TRBJ2-1|many|TRBD2
CASSRRLAGLGNEQFF
TGTGCCAGCAGTCGTCGGCTAGCGGGGCTTGGGAATGAGCAGTTCTTC
>TRBV5-1|TRBJ2-2|many|.
CASSLGGNTGELFF
TGTGCCAGCAGTCTGGGGGGGAACACCGGGGAGCTGTTTTTT
>TRBV27|TRBJ2-1|few|.
CASTARGQFF
TGTGCCAGCACTGCCAGGGGGCAGTTCTTC
>TRBV6-1|TRBJ1-2|many|.
CASSTGMAYGYTF
TGTGCCAGCAGTACAGGGATGGCCTATGGCTACACCTTC
>TRBV18|TRBJ2-5|many|.
CASSPRGGSRQETQYF
TGTGCCAGCTCACCACGAGGGGGGAGTAGGCAAGAGACCCAGTACTTC
>TRBV14|TRBJ1-2|many|.
CASSQDMGSYGYTF
TGTGCCAGCAGCCAAGATATGGGAAGCTATGGCTACACCTTC
>TRBV20-1|TRBJ1-5|many|.
CSASKSGEVQPQHF
TGCAGTGCCTCGAAATCAGGGGAGGTTCAGCCCCAGCATTTT
>TRBV5-4|TRBJ1-4|.|TRBD1
CASSTNRGLDEKLFF
TGTGCCAGCAGCACGAACAGGGGGCTGGATGAAAAACTGTTTTTT